This TCR beta chain originates from a study of blood T cell repertoires in COVID-19. At the level of the study: Some COVID-19 samples were acute and others convalescent; all came from the United States, Italy and Spain. In each case, the material was cDNA or gDNA derived from T cells, B-cell-depleted T cells, or PBMCs.

The CDR3 runs 14 residues. V was trimmed by 2 bases and J by 4 bases, leaving 11 bases between them. Germline loops: CDR1 SGHTA, CDR2 FQGNSA. Repertoires were generated with immunoSEQ multiplex PCR, while TCRdb's copy carries only in-frame clones and drops some. The sample shows 330,000 or so clones, over 80% of them seen only once. Everyone who took part was 18 to 89 years old, and they came from fewer than 25 US areas. Sequencing was performed on PBMCs or T cells enriched from blood (not recorded which). The V and J genes are TRBV7-2 and TRBJ1-2, with D possibly being TRBD1 (5 bases). The source is a man aged 30-40 years who had recovered from COVID-19. This chain's CDR3 is CASSLSTGLYGYTF. CDR3 bases: TGTGCCAGCAGCTTAAGCACAGGCCTCTATGGCTACACCTTC.